The 27 T cell receptor beta chains below all came from one sample that was sequenced in a study of cytomegalovirus exposure and HLA in healthy donors. PCR employed 60 Vbeta and 13 Jbeta primers. Profiling relied on immunoSEQ multiplex PCR, and the TCRdb table lists in-frame clones only, not all of them. The table lists tens of thousands of clones, about 81% of them singletons, with around 2.3% in the top ten. Source material: PBMCs. The receptors shown here come from a man aged 18 to 35 in good health and CMV-seronegative.

Details on this clone: No conserved phenylalanine or tryptophan is present at the end of the CDR3, so a read error is the likely explanation. CDR3 in DNA: TGCAGCGTTGTAAGGGGTTTTAACTATGGCTACACCGTC. It translates to CSVVRGFNYGYTV. V gene TRBV29-1 combines with J gene TRBJ1-2; TRBD1 is a possible D gene (5 bases). The germline gives CDR1 SQVTM, CDR2 ANQGSEA. The V gene lost 4 bases and the J gene lost 1 base, with 10 bases spanning the gap. This CDR3 contains 13 residues.

The chain carries TRBV14 and TRBJ2-7; TRBD2 might be the D (7 bases). The CDR3 contains 15 residues. Germline CDR1 reads SGHDN; CDR2 reads FVKESK. Trimming stripped 5 bases from V and 3 bases from J, with 17 bases between. CDR3 sequence (DNA): TGTGCCAGCAGCACAATGGGAGGGGGGTTCTACGAGCAGTACTTC. Translated, it gives CASSTMGGGFYEQYF.

This rearrangement joins TRBV7-8 to TRBJ2-2, with D possibly TRBD1 on 6 matching bases. CDR3 length: 15 residues. Trimming cost V 6 bases and J 4 bases, with 15 bases left between them. The V gene's germline CDR1 is SGHVS and CDR2 FQNEAQ. The CDR3 DNA reads as TGTGCCAGCAGGATACAGGGTCTTATCACCGGGGAGCTGTTTTTT. As protein: CASRIQGLITGELFF.

The CDR3 loop reads CASSGISGRTYEQYF. CDR3 nucleotides: TGTGCCAGCAGTGGTATTAGCGGGAGGACCTACGAGCAGTACTTC. This chain links TRBV25-1 with TRBJ2-7, with TRBD2 matching 10 bases. Germline V gives CDR1 MGHDK, CDR2 SYGVNS. The CDR3 sequence is 15 residues long. V trimming: 4 bases; J trimming: 2 bases; junction bases outside the gene matches: 5.

The V and J genes are TRBV4-2 and TRBJ1-1; D gene uncertain. Trimming took off 0 bases at V and 5 bases at J, with 7 bases between the two ends. From germline, CDR1 is LGHNA and CDR2 YNFKEQ. The CDR3 is 13 residues long. CDR3 sequence: CASSQDEKTEAFF. For the CDR3, the DNA is TGTGCCAGCAGCCAAGATGAGAAGACTGAAGCTTTCTTT.

CDR3 sequence (DNA): TGTGCCAGTAGTTCACCCGAGACTAGCGGGCTTTACGAGCAGTACTTC. It specifies CASSSPETSGLYEQYF. The genes are TRBV19 and TRBJ2-7, with TRBD2 matching 10 bases. The ends lost 5 bases at V and 4 bases at J; junction bases unmatched: 11. The CDR3 totals 16 residues. Per the germline V gene, CDR1 is LNHDA and CDR2 is SQIVND (reference sequence).

The chain employs TRBV6-4 and TRBJ1-2, with TRBD1 matching over 9 bases. Germline V gives CDR1 MRHNA, CDR2 SNTAGT. The CDR3 loop spans 14 amino acids. The trim removed 4 bases at V and 4 bases at J, leaving 4 bases unmatched. The DNA for the CDR3 is TGTGCCAGCAGTGCGGGGACAGGGTCCTATGGCTACACCTTC. As protein: CASSAGTGSYGYTF.

In its sample, this clone was seen a few times. The chain couples TRBV4-3 to TRBJ1-5; D not resolved. This CDR3 is built from 20 residues. Per germline, CDR1 LGHNA and CDR2 YSLEER. The germline V and J ends were trimmed by 1 base and 4 bases, with 26 bases remaining between them. CDR3 coding DNA: TGCGCCAGCAGCCAAGGGCGTTACTCGGGTCCTGAGGCGTTGAATCAGCCCCAGCATTTT. It specifies CASSQGRYSGPEALNQPQHF.

The chain has TRBV6-5 and TRBJ1-2; D call uncertain. The CDR3 loop spans 14 amino acids. Trimming shortened V by 8 bases and J by 5 bases, and 18 bases separated the two germline ends. The germline gives CDR1 MNHEY, CDR2 SVGAGI. The CDR3 sequence: CASGPAGGGYGYTF. CDR3 bases: TGTGCCAGCGGGCCCGCGGGAGGCGGATATGGCTACACCTTC.

The CDR3 DNA reads TGTGCCAGCAGCTTAGGACTACTGCGAGAGACCCAGTACTTC. Amino acids: CASSLGLLRETQYF. This rearrangement joins TRBV7-2 to TRBJ2-5, with D tentatively TRBD2 (5 bases). Trimming cost V 1 base and J 4 bases, with 10 bases left between them. In germline, CDR1 is SGHTA, CDR2 FQGNSA. This CDR3 has 14 residues.

J is TRBJ1-5 and V is TRBV19; tentative D call: TRBD1 (5 bases). V was pared by 3 bases and J by 5 bases, with 8 bases between. CDR3 length: 13 amino acids. In germline, CDR1 is LNHDA, CDR2 SQIVND (reference sequence). CDR3: CASSIRAYQPQHF. CDR3 nucleotides: TGTGCCAGTAGTATCAGGGCCTATCAGCCCCAGCATTTT.

The rearrangement uses TRBV9 and TRBJ2-7, with D perhaps matching TRBD1 (6 bases). Germline-derived CDR1 and CDR2 are SGDLS and YYNGEE. There are 15 residues in the CDR3. V was cut by 2 bases and J by 5 bases, with 17 bases left in between. The CDR3 here is CASSVAGAGVNEQYF. Written as DNA, the CDR3 is TGTGCCAGCAGCGTCGCCGGGGCAGGGGTCAACGAGCAGTACTTC.

Within the sample, this clone is medium-sized. V and J are TRBV30 and TRBJ2-5, with a possible D match to TRBD2 (6 bases). V gave up 4 bases and J gave up 4 bases, with 10 bases separating them. The CDR3 runs to 12 residues. Per germline, CDR1 GTSNPN and CDR2 SVGIG (reference sequence). This CDR3 is CAWTSVSETQYF. DNA for the CDR3: TGTGCCTGGACTAGCGTATCAGAGACCCAGTACTTC.

This sequence joins TRBV27 and TRBJ1-4; 10 bases match TRBD1. V gave up 4 bases and J gave up 7 bases; unmatched junction bases: 12. The CDR3 extends over 17 amino acids. From germline, CDR1 is MNHEY and CDR2 SMNVEV (reference sequence). In nucleotides, the CDR3 is TGTGCCAGCAGTTCCTTCCCAGGACAGGGGGTAGTTGAAAAACTGTTTTTT. It codes for CASSSFPGQGVVEKLFF.

CDR3 nucleotides: TGTGCCAGCAGCGGGGGGGGAAACACCATATATTTT. Residues: CASSGGGNTIYF. The chain is built from TRBV6-7 and TRBJ1-3; D may be TRBD1 (5 bases). TRBV6-7 qualifies as an ORF whose function is uncertain. The CDR3 totals 12 residues. V was cut by 6 bases and J by 4 bases, with 7 bases left in between.

The chain recombines TRBV30 with TRBJ2-7; TRBD1 aligns across 8 bases. V lost 2 bases to trimming and J lost 0 bases; unmatched junction nucleotides: 3. The CDR3 runs 14 residues. Germline CDR1 reads GTSNPN; CDR2 reads SVGIG (reference sequence). Here the CDR3 reads CAWSSTGGSYEQYF. As DNA, the CDR3 is TGTGCCTGGAGTTCCACAGGGGGCTCCTACGAGCAGTACTTC.

A remark on this clone: The junction differs from germline at one of its ends, possibly a read error. The gene calls are TRBV12-5 and TRBJ2-7; 8 positions match TRBD1. This CDR3 contains 13 residues. Germline V gene lookup returns CDR1 LGHNT and CDR2 FRNRAP. The CDR3 DNA reads TGTGCTCGTGGTTTGGGGACAGGCTTCGAGCAGTACTTC. Protein sequence: CARGLGTGFEQYF.

This chain joins TRBV4-3 and TRBJ2-1; D might be TRBD2 (6 bases). V lost 2 bases, J lost 0 bases, and 8 bases lay in between. CDR1 and CDR2 (germline): LGHNA, YSLEER. This CDR3 contains 15 residues. Written as DNA, the CDR3 is TGCGCCAGCAGCCAACTGACTAGCTCCTACAATGAGCAGTTCTTC. Its translation: CASSQLTSSYNEQFF.

This rearrangement joins TRBV11-1 to TRBJ1-1; D remains unclear. The V and J ends lost 5 bases and 6 bases respectively, with 10 bases between them. The germline CDR1 and CDR2 sequences are SGHAT and FQDESV (reference sequence). The CDR3 has 12 amino acids. The CDR3: CASSLRRAEAFF. DNA of the CDR3: TGTGCCAGCAGCCTCCGGAGGGCTGAAGCTTTCTTT.

This clone has only a few counts. The chain uses TRBV19 and TRBJ1-2; TRBD1 is a possible D gene (5 bases). The CDR3 contains 14 residues. Germline V gives CDR1 LNHDA, CDR2 SQIVND (reference sequence). Trimming removed 3 bases from V and 1 base from J, with 9 bases in between. This chain's CDR3 is CASSIWGSNYGYTF. The CDR3 nucleotides are TGTGCCAGTAGTATTTGGGGCAGTAACTATGGCTACACCTTC.

The rearrangement joins TRBV5-6 to TRBJ2-7; 10 bases are shared with TRBD1. The CDR3 consists of 14 residues. CDR1 and CDR2 (germline): SGHDT, YYEEEE. The V gene end was trimmed by 4 bases and the J gene end by 4 bases; junction bases not matched to a gene: 5. This chain's CDR3 is CASSAGTGVYEQYF. In nucleotides, the CDR3 is TGTGCCAGCAGCGCAGGGACAGGGGTTTACGAGCAGTACTTC. Full variable domain (remainder filled in from reference TRBV5-6 and TRBJ2-7): DAGVTQSPTHLIKTRGQQVTLRCSPKSGHDTVSWYQQALGQGPQFIFQYYEEEERQRGNFPDRFSGHQFPNYSSELNVNALLLGDSALYLCASSAGTGVYEQYFGPGTRLTVT.

The V call is TRBV5-1, the J call TRBJ2-3, with a weak D call TRBD2 (5 bases). CDR3 size: 14 residues. Germline V lookup: CDR1 SGHRS, CDR2 YFSETQ. V was shortened by 4 bases and J by 4 bases, with 13 bases between the two germline ends. CDR3 loop: CASSRQDSSDTQYF. CDR3 nucleotide sequence: TGCGCCAGCAGCCGGCAGGACTCGTCAGATACGCAGTATTTT.

Of note for this clone: One junction end disagrees with the germline gene, perhaps due to a read error. The chain carries TRBV7-7 and TRBJ2-6, with D perhaps matching TRBD2 (5 bases). CDR1 and CDR2 (germline): SSHAT, FNYEAQ (reference sequence). This CDR3 is built from 15 residues. The CDR3 protein is CASSLAPGGANVLTF. The CDR3 DNA sequence: TGTGCTAGCAGCTTAGCGCCGGGAGGGGCCAACGTCCTGACTTTC. The full variable domain, completed using reference TRBV7-7 and TRBJ2-6, is GAGVSQSPRYKVTKRGQDVTLRCDPISSHATLYWYQQALGQGPEFLTYFNYEAQPDKSGLPSDRFSAERPEGSISTLTIQRTEQRDSAMYRCASSLAPGGANVLTFGAGSRLTVL.

The V and J genes are TRBV6-1 and TRBJ2-7; D is possibly TRBD2 (6 bases). V dropped 5 bases and J dropped 4 bases, with 18 bases sitting between them. The CDR3 spans 15 residues. Germline CDR1 and CDR2: MNHNS and SASEGT. The CDR3 bases are TGTGCCAGCAGTCAGTCAATTAGCGGTCCATACGAGCAGTACTTC. This translates into CASSQSISGPYEQYF.

This clone came up a few times. The chain employs TRBV5-1 and TRBJ1-2; 8 positions agree with TRBD1. V lost 4 bases, J lost 4 bases, and 15 bases stayed unmatched. This CDR3 contains 17 residues. CDR1 and CDR2 from the germline V gene are SGHRS and YFSETQ. This chain's CDR3 is CASSHGTGAARFYGYTF. Here the CDR3 DNA reads TGCGCCAGCAGCCACGGGACAGGAGCCGCCCGATTCTATGGCTACACCTTC.

This clone was detected only a few times. J is TRBJ1-2 and V is TRBV6-5, with 10 bases fitting TRBD1. Germline CDR1 is MNHEY and CDR2 is SVGAGI. J gave up 4 bases and V 6 bases, and 5 bases lay outside the gene matches. This CDR3 region has 14 residues. As DNA, the CDR3 is TGTGCCAGCAGGACAGGGGGCGCGGTCTATGGCTACACCTTC. It translates to CASRTGGAVYGYTF.

The rearrangement joins TRBV14 to TRBJ1-4; no reliable D call. The CDR3 runs 15 residues. The germline V gene has CDR1 SGHDN and CDR2 FVKESK. With 2 bases removed from V and 14 bases from J, the gap between germline ends came to 21 bases. This chain's CDR3 is CASSQLRWQDSKLFF. The CDR3 coding sequence is TGTGCCAGCAGCCAATTACGGTGGCAGGATTCAAAGCTGTTTTTT.